Below, one T cell receptor (beta chain) is given with its context. Its antigen remains unknown. This entry comes from a study of T cells after posttransplantation cyclophosphamide. General observations from the study: Tissue-infiltrating T cells from skin or gut overlapped little with blood T cells. TRB clonality was highly associated with recipient CMV seropositivity and reactivation. Donor CD8+ memory clones often dominated recipient blood repertoires at later times.

After removal of 6 bases from V and 14 bases from J, the junction contained 19 bases not matched to a gene. The CDR3 extends over 15 amino acids. CDR1 MDHEN and CDR2 SYDVKM come from the germline V gene. Using immunoSEQ multiplex PCR, the repertoire was profiled, and TCRdb retains in-frame clones only, with some absent. The sample carries about 22,000 clones, about 90% recorded once. Control samples came 1 year after myeloablative marrow transplants with methotrexate plus calcineurin inhibitor. The rearrangement uses TRBV28 and TRBJ2-1, with 7 bases that match TRBD2. Material: PBMCs, obtained after an allogeneic stem cell transplant with a calcineurin inhibitor and methotrexate. The TCR originated in a female patient in her forties or fifties who received an allogeneic stem cell transplant from an unrelated donor, was CMV-positive, and had chronic GVHD only. The T cells may partly be graft donor cells. DNA for the CDR3: TGTGCCAGCAGCCTTAGCCCGAACCTTCTAGCGGTTGAGTTCTTC. It translates to CASSLSPNLLAVEFF.